Here is one T cell receptor beta chain with its context. Antigen unknown. Recently defined diagnostic criteria classed the Susac syndrome patients as definite or probable. These data originate in a study of CD8 T cells in Susac syndrome. Study-level information: Patients with Susac syndrome had blood drawn and were at that point therapy-naive, on corticosteroids, or on intravenous immunoglobulin alone. Study-wide results and limits: The TCR sequencing and HLA analysis in the study involved a relatively small number of individuals, as the study acknowledged.

Random hexamers primed reverse transcription of about 0.5 to 1 ug RNA. The authors amplified TCR beta CDR3 across 54 Vbeta and 13 Jbeta using immunoSEQ multiplex PCR. One entry per CDR3 protein results from TCRdb running MiXCR on the immunoSEQ multiplex PCR reads. The data show roughly 200,000 distinct CDR3 sequences, 90% to 95% seen once. Germline V gene data show CDR1 as SGHNT and CDR2 as YYREEE (reference sequence). V lost 4 bases to trimming and J lost 4 bases, with 14 bases between them. This CDR3 spans 14 amino acids. The rearrangement uses TRBV5-4 and TRBJ1-1; D not resolved. The specimen was CD4+ T cells from PBMCs. The receptor was derived from a human donor with Susac syndrome. The CDR3 region is CASSPAGMSTEAFF. The CDR3, as DNA: TGTGCCAGCAGCCCCGCTGGGATGAGCACTGAAGCTTTCTTT.